Listed below are T cell receptor beta chains from one sample, sequenced in a study of T cell responses to AZD1222 COVID-19 vaccine. The assay was immunoSEQ multiplex PCR, and TCRdb's table has in-frame clones only and misses some. The sample lists some 180,000 clones, roughly 92% occurring once. This sample comprised peripheral blood, obtained on day 0 of AZD1222 vaccination. The receptor source for this set is an adult in good health. CDR3s include the opening cysteine and the closing phenylalanine or tryptophan. The D gene is left open where the match is weak. A row's size may be missing; if present it is once, few, many or a size class.

clone_size: once
v_call: TRBV19
d_call: -
j_call: TRBJ2-7
cdr3_aa: CATTNNYEQYF
cdr3_nt: TGTGCCACGACCAATAACTACGAGCAGTACTTC

clone_size: once
v_call: TRBV30
d_call: -
j_call: TRBJ1-6
cdr3_aa: CAWTIESGPKSPLHF
cdr3_nt: TGTGCCTGGACCATAGAAAGCGGACCCAAGTCACCCCTCCACTTT

clone_size: -
v_call: TRBV7-8
d_call: -
j_call: TRBJ1-6
cdr3_aa: CASSPLGGYNSPLHF
cdr3_nt: TGTGCCAGCAGCCCCTTAGGGGGGTATAATTCACCCCTCCACTTT

clone_size: -
v_call: TRBV18
d_call: -
j_call: TRBJ2-1
cdr3_aa: CASSPRTPPYNEQFF
cdr3_nt: TGTGCCAGCTCCCCCCGGACTCCCCCCTACAATGAGCAGTTCTTC

clone_size: -
v_call: TRBV5-1
d_call: TRBD1
j_call: TRBJ2-3
cdr3_aa: CASSRDRGRWTDTQYF
cdr3_nt: TGCGCCAGCAGCAGGGACAGGGGGCGATGGACAGATACGCAGTATTTT

clone_size: -
v_call: TRBV6-5
d_call: -
j_call: TRBJ1-2
cdr3_aa: CASSRASRDYGYTF
cdr3_nt: TGTGCCAGTTCCCGGGCTTCAAGGGACTATGGCTACACCTTC

clone_size: -
v_call: TRBV9
d_call: -
j_call: TRBJ1-1
cdr3_aa: CASSHEDGIGNTEAFF
cdr3_nt: TGTGCCAGCAGCCATGAAGACGGGATTGGGAACACTGAAGCTTTCTTT

clone_size: -
v_call: TRBV15
d_call: -
j_call: TRBJ2-1
cdr3_aa: CATSRGPRQGHNEQFF
cdr3_nt: TGTGCCACCAGCCGGGGTCCAAGGCAAGGGCACAATGAGCAGTTCTTC

clone_size: few
v_call: TRBV4-3
d_call: -
j_call: TRBJ2-1
cdr3_aa: CASSQDSGRAYNEQFF
cdr3_nt: TGCGCCAGCAGCCAAGATTCGGGCAGGGCATACAATGAGCAGTTCTTC

clone_size: -
v_call: TRBV28
d_call: -
j_call: TRBJ1-1
cdr3_aa: CASSLFQEGAFF
cdr3_nt: TGTGCCAGCAGTTTATTTCAAGAAGGAGCTTTCTTT

clone_size: -
v_call: TRBV7-2
d_call: TRBD2
j_call: TRBJ2-1
cdr3_aa: CASSLSPGLANNEQFF
cdr3_nt: TGTGCCAGCAGCTTATCCCCGGGACTAGCCAACAATGAGCAGTTCTTC

clone_size: once
v_call: TRBV21-1
d_call: -
j_call: TRBJ1-3
cdr3_aa: CASSKAVTLTRGRLGNTIYF
cdr3_nt: TGTGCCAGCAGCAAAGCCGTGACTCTTACCAGGGGGCGCCTTGGAAACACCATATATTTT

clone_size: -
v_call: TRBV28
d_call: -
j_call: TRBJ1-6
cdr3_aa: CAGRDIHNSPLHF
cdr3_nt: TGTGCCGGGCGGGACATACATAATTCACCCCTCCACTTT

clone_size: -
v_call: TRBV18
d_call: -
j_call: TRBJ1-1
cdr3_aa: CASSLTGSTEAFF
cdr3_nt: TGTGCCAGCTCACTGACAGGTTCCACTGAAGCTTTCTTT

clone_size: -
v_call: TRBV27
d_call: -
j_call: TRBJ2-2
cdr3_aa: CASRPRAGELFF
cdr3_nt: TGTGCCAGCAGGCCTAGGGCCGGGGAGCTGTTTTTT

clone_size: -
v_call: TRBV7-9
d_call: TRBD2
j_call: TRBJ2-5
cdr3_aa: CASSTGRLAGGSMETQYF
cdr3_nt: TGTGCCAGCAGCACGGGCCGACTAGCGGGAGGATCTATGGAGACCCAGTACTTC

clone_size: -
v_call: TRBV4-2
d_call: TRBD2
j_call: TRBJ2-5
cdr3_aa: CASSQNHGGGRETQYF
cdr3_nt: TGTGCCAGCAGCCAGAATCACGGGGGAGGGCGGGAGACCCAGTACTTC

clone_size: few
v_call: TRBV6-2/TRBV6-3
d_call: -
j_call: TRBJ2-1
cdr3_aa: CASSYLTHTLTREQFF
cdr3_nt: TGTGCCAGCAGTTATTTGACTCACACCCTAACTAGGGAGCAGTTCTTC

clone_size: -
v_call: TRBV11-2
d_call: -
j_call: TRBJ1-2
cdr3_aa: CASSRGTRNYGYTF
cdr3_nt: TGTGCCAGCAGCAGAGGGACAAGAAACTATGGCTACACCTTC

clone_size: -
v_call: TRBV3-1/TRBV3-2
d_call: TRBD2
j_call: TRBJ2-3
cdr3_aa: CASSQDWEGRTDTQYF
cdr3_nt: TGTGCCAGCAGCCAAGATTGGGAGGGACGCACAGATACGCAGTATTTT

clone_size: once
v_call: TRBV5-4
d_call: -
j_call: TRBJ2-2
cdr3_aa: CASSLITGELFF
cdr3_nt: TGTGCCAGCAGCTTGATCACCGGGGAGCTGTTTTTT

clone_size: -
v_call: TRBV5-1
d_call: -
j_call: TRBJ1-1
cdr3_aa: CASSLVAMNTEAFF
cdr3_nt: TGCGCCAGCAGCTTGGTGGCCATGAACACTGAAGCTTTCTTT

clone_size: -
v_call: TRBV7-3
d_call: -
j_call: TRBJ1-1
cdr3_aa: CASSLTSQGTEAFF
cdr3_nt: TGTGCCAGCAGCTTAACTAGCCAGGGAACTGAAGCTTTCTTT

clone_size: -
v_call: TRBV19
d_call: -
j_call: TRBJ1-1
cdr3_aa: CASTALNTEAFF
cdr3_nt: TGTGCCAGTACGGCATTGAACACTGAAGCTTTCTTT

clone_size: -
v_call: TRBV4-3
d_call: -
j_call: TRBJ2-4
cdr3_aa: CASSQASRGYKNIQYF
cdr3_nt: TGCGCCAGCAGCCAAGCATCCAGGGGCTACAAAAACATTCAGTACTTC

clone_size: -
v_call: TRBV18
d_call: -
j_call: TRBJ2-7
cdr3_aa: CASSQGISYEQYF
cdr3_nt: TGTGCCAGCTCACAGGGGATTTCCTACGAGCAGTACTTC

clone_size: -
v_call: TRBV9
d_call: TRBD1
j_call: TRBJ2-2
cdr3_aa: CASSVVAGPDRVTGELFF
cdr3_nt: TGTGCCAGCAGCGTAGTCGCCGGCCCGGACAGGGTGACCGGGGAGCTGTTTTTT

clone_size: few
v_call: TRBV18
d_call: -
j_call: TRBJ2-2
cdr3_aa: CATRSRFKPNTGELFF
cdr3_nt: TGTGCCACCCGTAGCCGATTTAAACCGAACACCGGGGAGCTGTTTTTT

clone_size: -
v_call: TRBV27
d_call: TRBD1
j_call: TRBJ1-1
cdr3_aa: CASSPTGAVLNTEAFF
cdr3_nt: TGTGCCAGCAGTCCAACAGGGGCGGTTTTGAACACTGAAGCTTTCTTT

clone_size: -
v_call: TRBV9
d_call: -
j_call: TRBJ1-2
cdr3_aa: CASSDPLGSGGDYGYTF
cdr3_nt: TGTGCCAGCAGCGATCCACTAGGTTCAGGCGGGGACTATGGCTACACCTTC

clone_size: -
v_call: TRBV14
d_call: TRBD1
j_call: TRBJ2-7
cdr3_aa: CASSQGGGNEQYF
cdr3_nt: TGTGCCAGCAGCCAAGGAGGGGGCAACGAGCAGTACTTC

clone_size: -
v_call: TRBV7-3
d_call: -
j_call: TRBJ1-1
cdr3_aa: CASSSRPDAEAFF
cdr3_nt: TGTGCCAGCAGCTCTCGTCCCGATGCTGAAGCTTTCTTT

clone_size: -
v_call: TRBV2
d_call: -
j_call: TRBJ1-1
cdr3_aa: CAKRLEAFF
cdr3_nt: TGTGCTAAGCGGCTTGAAGCTTTCTTT

clone_size: -
v_call: TRBV4-2
d_call: -
j_call: TRBJ2-3
cdr3_aa: CASSQDAPSFRTDTQYF
cdr3_nt: TGTGCCAGCAGCCAAGATGCCCCTAGCTTCCGCACAGATACGCAGTATTTT

clone_size: once
v_call: TRBV7-2
d_call: -
j_call: TRBJ1-3
cdr3_aa: CASHSGGSGNTIYF
cdr3_nt: TGTGCCAGCCATAGTGGGGGGTCTGGAAACACCATATATTTT

clone_size: -
v_call: TRBV23-1
d_call: TRBD2
j_call: TRBJ2-1
cdr3_aa: CASSTCGRGINCSYNEQFF
cdr3_nt: TGCGCCAGCAGTACCTGCGGGAGGGGTATAAATTGCTCCTACAATGAGCAGTTCTTC

clone_size: -
v_call: TRBV6-5
d_call: -
j_call: TRBJ2-2
cdr3_aa: CASSETLNTGELFF
cdr3_nt: TGTGCCAGCAGCGAGACACTAAACACCGGGGAGCTGTTTTTT

clone_size: once
v_call: TRBV6-1
d_call: -
j_call: TRBJ1-6
cdr3_aa: CASSEFGGGALNSPLHF
cdr3_nt: TGTGCCAGCAGTGAATTCGGAGGAGGGGCCCTTAATTCACCCCTCCACTTT

clone_size: -
v_call: TRBV20-1
d_call: TRBD2
j_call: TRBJ2-7
cdr3_aa: CSASVAGGAKKQYF
cdr3_nt: TGCAGTGCTAGTGTGGCGGGGGGGGCTAAGAAGCAGTACTTC

clone_size: -
v_call: TRBV11-2
d_call: -
j_call: TRBJ2-3
cdr3_aa: CASSLARGLGTDTQYF
cdr3_nt: TGTGCCAGCAGCTTAGCGCGGGGCCTTGGGACAGATACGCAGTATTTT

clone_size: -
v_call: TRBV24-1
d_call: TRBD2
j_call: TRBJ2-1
cdr3_aa: CATSDRASGIYNEQFF
cdr3_nt: TGTGCCACCAGTGATAGGGCTAGCGGAATCTACAATGAGCAGTTCTTC

clone_size: -
v_call: TRBV5-5
d_call: TRBD2
j_call: TRBJ2-3
cdr3_aa: CASSLRTSGRWTDTQYF
cdr3_nt: TGTGCCAGCAGCCTTCGGACTAGCGGGAGGTGGACAGATACGCAGTATTTT

clone_size: -
v_call: TRBV12-3/TRBV12-4
d_call: -
j_call: TRBJ1-1
cdr3_aa: CASTPGVGTEAFF
cdr3_nt: TGTGCCAGCACCCCAGGTGTGGGCACTGAAGCTTTCTTT

clone_size: -
v_call: TRBV18
d_call: -
j_call: TRBJ2-7
cdr3_aa: CASSPPTTLSIDF
cdr3_nt: TGTGCCAGCTCACCACCGACGACACTTAGCATAGACTTC

clone_size: few
v_call: TRBV7-9
d_call: -
j_call: TRBJ1-2
cdr3_aa: CASSNIAGDKPNYGYTF
cdr3_nt: TGTGCCAGCAGCAACATTGCTGGGGACAAGCCTAACTATGGCTACACCTTC

clone_size: -
v_call: TRBV6-5
d_call: -
j_call: TRBJ2-7
cdr3_aa: CASSRVSSYEQYF
cdr3_nt: TGTGCCAGCAGTCGGGTTTCCTCCTACGAGCAGTACTTC

clone_size: -
v_call: TRBV29-1
d_call: TRBD1
j_call: TRBJ1-1
cdr3_aa: CSVEAGTGTTEAFF
cdr3_nt: TGCAGCGTTGAAGCCGGGACAGGGACCACTGAAGCTTTCTTT

clone_size: once
v_call: TRBV5-1
d_call: -
j_call: TRBJ2-7
cdr3_aa: CASSLRDGGLYEQYF
cdr3_nt: TGCGCCAGCAGCCTCCGGGACGGAGGCTTGTATGAGCAGTACTTC

clone_size: -
v_call: TRBV23-1
d_call: -
j_call: TRBJ1-1
cdr3_aa: CASSHRAGGSEAFF
cdr3_nt: TGCGCCAGCAGTCACCGTGCGGGTGGGTCTGAAGCTTTCTTT

clone_size: -
v_call: TRBV28
d_call: TRBD1
j_call: TRBJ2-3
cdr3_aa: CASRGQGGTDTQYF
cdr3_nt: TGTGCCAGCCGTGGACAGGGGGGTACAGATACGCAGTATTTT

clone_size: -
v_call: TRBV10-3
d_call: -
j_call: TRBJ2-7
cdr3_aa: CAISESKGSLGEQYF
cdr3_nt: TGTGCCATCAGTGAGTCGAAGGGGTCCTTGGGAGAGCAGTACTTC

clone_size: -
v_call: TRBV19
d_call: TRBD1
j_call: TRBJ1-6
cdr3_aa: CASRWDSKNSPLHF
cdr3_nt: TGTGCCAGTAGGTGGGACAGCAAGAATTCACCCCTCCACTTT

clone_size: -
v_call: TRBV2
d_call: -
j_call: TRBJ2-7
cdr3_aa: CASSEASYEQYF
cdr3_nt: TGTGCCAGCAGTGAGGCGAGCTACGAGCAGTACTTC